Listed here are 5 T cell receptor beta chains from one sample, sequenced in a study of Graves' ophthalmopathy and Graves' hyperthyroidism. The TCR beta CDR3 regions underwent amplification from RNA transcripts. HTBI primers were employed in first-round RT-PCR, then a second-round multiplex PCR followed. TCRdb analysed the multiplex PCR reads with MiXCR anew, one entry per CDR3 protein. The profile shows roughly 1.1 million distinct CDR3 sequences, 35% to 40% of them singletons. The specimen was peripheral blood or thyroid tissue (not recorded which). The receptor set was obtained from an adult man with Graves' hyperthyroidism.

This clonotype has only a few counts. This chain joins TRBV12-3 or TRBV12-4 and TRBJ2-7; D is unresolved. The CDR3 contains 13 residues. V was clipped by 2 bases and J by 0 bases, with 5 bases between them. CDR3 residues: CASSLPNSYEQYF. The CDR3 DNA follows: TGTGCCAGCAGTTTACCCAACTCCTACGAGCAGTACTTC.

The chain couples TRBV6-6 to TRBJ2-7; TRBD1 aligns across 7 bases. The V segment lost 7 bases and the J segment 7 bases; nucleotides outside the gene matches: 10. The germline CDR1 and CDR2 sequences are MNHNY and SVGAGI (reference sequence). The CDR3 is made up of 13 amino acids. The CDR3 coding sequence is TGTGCCAGCACCTTGACAGGGCTTGGGGAGCAGTACTTC. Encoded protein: CASTLTGLGEQYF.

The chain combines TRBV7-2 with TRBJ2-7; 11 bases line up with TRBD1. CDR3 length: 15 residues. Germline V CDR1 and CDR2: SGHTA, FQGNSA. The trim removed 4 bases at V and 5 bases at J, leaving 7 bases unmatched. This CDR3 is CASSSGDRGRHEQYF. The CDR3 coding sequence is TGTGCCAGCAGCTCCGGGGACAGGGGGAGACACGAGCAGTACTTC.

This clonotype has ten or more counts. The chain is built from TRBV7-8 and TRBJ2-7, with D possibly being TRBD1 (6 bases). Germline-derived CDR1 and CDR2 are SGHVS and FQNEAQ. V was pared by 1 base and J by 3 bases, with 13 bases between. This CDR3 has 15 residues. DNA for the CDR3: TGTGCCAGCAGCTTAGTTCGGGGCAGGGGCTACGAGCAGTACTTC. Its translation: CASSLVRGRGYEQYF. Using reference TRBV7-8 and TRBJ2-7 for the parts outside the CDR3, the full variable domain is GAGVSQSPRYKVAKRGQDVALRCDPISGHVSLFWYQQALGQGPEFLTYFQNEAQLDKSGLPSDRFFAERPEGSVSTLKIQRTQQEDSAVYLCASSLVRGRGYEQYFGPGTRLTVT.

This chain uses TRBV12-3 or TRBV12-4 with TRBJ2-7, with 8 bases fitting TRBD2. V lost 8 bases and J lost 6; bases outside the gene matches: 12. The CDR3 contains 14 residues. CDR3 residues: CASRGSGSSGEQYF. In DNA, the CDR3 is TGTGCCAGCCGAGGGAGCGGGAGTTCAGGCGAGCAGTACTTC.